The next 14 T cell receptor beta chains were all read from a single sample in a study of blood T cell repertoires in COVID-19. Produced via immunoSEQ multiplex PCR; TCRdb's table is partial and in-frame only. The sample carries under 130,000 clones, approximately 84% recorded once. Sequencing used peripheral blood. These TCRs come from a human donor in a cohort sampled during active or convalescent COVID-19.

This rearrangement joins TRBV7-6 to TRBJ2-5; 10 bases agree with TRBD2. The junction had 9 bases not matched to a gene; V was cut back by 2 bases and J by 9 bases. The CDR3 has 15 amino acids. CDR1 is SGHVS and CDR2 is FNYEAQ in the germline V gene. The CDR3, as DNA: TGTGCCAGCAGCTTAATAGCGGGGGGCCCCGCGGCCCAGTACTTC. This encodes CASSLIAGGPAAQYF.

The gene calls are TRBV7-3 and TRBJ1-4, with D maybe TRBD1 (6 bases). Between the trimmed V and J ends, which lost 5 bases and 4 bases, there was a span of 14 bases. CDR1 is SGHTA, CDR2 FQGTGA, per germline. The CDR3 is 15 amino acids. The CDR3 loop reads CASSLWTEYNEKLFF. CDR3 sequence (DNA): TGTGCCAGCAGCCTTTGGACAGAGTATAATGAAAAACTGTTTTTT.

The chain is built from TRBV11-2 and TRBJ1-4; 7 bases match TRBD1. Germline V lookup: CDR1 SGHAT, CDR2 FQNNGV. CDR3 length: 13 amino acids. Trimming took 3 bases from V and 11 from J; bases not matched to a gene: 6. The CDR3 DNA follows: TGTGCCAGCAGCTTTCCGGACAGGCGGAAACTGTTTTTT. It translates to CASSFPDRRKLFF.

The rearrangement uses TRBV7-6 and TRBJ1-4, with D unclear. This CDR3 contains 17 residues. Germline lookup yields CDR1 SGHVS and CDR2 FNYEAQ. The V end lost 1 base, the J end lost 8 bases, and 20 bases lay between the germline ends. The CDR3 DNA reads TGTGCCAGCAGCTTAGGCCCCCGTGGAGCCGACGGAGAAAAACTGTTTTTT. It codes for CASSLGPRGADGEKLFF.

The table lists this clone with a count of one. The V gene is TRBV7-2, the J gene TRBJ2-7, with TRBD1 matching 9 bases. Per the germline V gene, CDR1 is SGHTA and CDR2 is FQGNSA. There are 19 residues in the CDR3. Losses at the gene ends were 5 bases for V and 7 bases for J; bases not matched to a gene: 24. CDR3 sequence: CASSPTYWGIWDRVVEQYF. The DNA for the CDR3 is TGTGCCAGCAGCCCCACTTATTGGGGGATATGGGACAGGGTGGTTGAGCAGTACTTC.

This clone was counted once. CDR3 sequence (DNA): TGTGCCAGCAGCATCCAGACAGGGTTTCGGTCACCCCTCCACTTT. It yields the protein CASSIQTGFRSPLHF. The chain recombines TRBV7-2 with TRBJ1-6; 7 nucleotides match TRBD1. Trimming cost V 5 bases and J 10 bases; bases outside gene matches: 11. The germline CDR1 and CDR2 sequences are SGHTA and FQGNSA. This CDR3 has 15 amino acids.

This clone was counted a few times. The gene calls are TRBV5-1 and TRBJ1-4; possibly TRBD1 for D (5 bases). Germline CDR1 is SGHRS and CDR2 is YFSETQ. V was pared by 0 bases and J by 7 bases, with 13 bases between. The CDR3 is made up of 15 amino acids. The CDR3 DNA follows: TGCGCCAGCAGCTTGGATTGGATGGGGGGTGAAAAACTGTTTTTT. Encoded protein: CASSLDWMGGEKLFF.

This chain joins TRBV5-4 and TRBJ2-3; D might be TRBD1 (5 bases). The V gene's germline CDR1 is SGHNT and CDR2 YYREEE (reference sequence). The CDR3 has 14 residues. The ends were cut back, 2 bases at V and 1 base at J, with 8 bases in the middle. DNA of the CDR3: TGTGCCAGCAGCTTACCCAGGGGCACAGATACGCAGTATTTT. Translation gives CASSLPRGTDTQYF. Drawing the rest from reference TRBV5-4 and TRBJ2-3, the complete variable domain is ETGVTQSPTHLIKTRGQQVTLRCSSQSGHNTVSWYQQALGQGPQFIFQYYREEENGRGNFPPRFSGLQFPNYSSELNVNALELDDSALYLCASSLPRGTDTQYFGPGTRLTVL.

The chain employs TRBV5-4 and TRBJ1-2, with D perhaps matching TRBD1 (5 bases). CDR1 and CDR2 from the germline V gene are SGHNT and YYREEE (reference sequence). The CDR3 totals 14 residues. V dropped 1 base and J dropped 7 bases, with 14 bases sitting between them. Written as DNA, the CDR3 is TGTGCCAGCAGCTTGCAGGGTCTTCGGACTGGCTACACCTTC. This codes for CASSLQGLRTGYTF.

This chain links TRBV5-5 with TRBJ1-2, with 8 positions matching TRBD1. The CDR3 contains 14 residues. CDR1 and CDR2 from the germline V gene are SGHKS and YYEKEE (reference sequence). The J segment lost 4 bases and the V segment lost 0 bases, leaving 2 bases of the junction unmatched. CDR3 nucleotide sequence: TGTGCCAGCAGCTTGGCCGACAGGGGCTATGGCTACACCTTC. Translated, it gives CASSLADRGYGYTF.

The V gene is TRBV3-1 (or the pseudogene TRBV3-2), the J gene TRBJ2-3, with 8 bases identical to TRBD2. In germline, CDR1 is LGHDT, CDR2 YNNKEL (reference sequence). J lost 5 bases, V lost 6 bases, and 4 bases had no gene match. The CDR3 covers 13 residues. The CDR3 DNA is TGTGCCAGCAGTAAGCGGGGGCGAGATACGCAGTATTTT. This codes for CASSKRGRDTQYF.

The J gene is TRBJ1-5, the V gene TRBV5-1, with TRBD1 matching 10 bases. The J segment lost 11 bases and the V segment lost 0 bases, leaving 11 bases of the junction unmatched. CDR1 and CDR2 (germline): SGHRS, YFSETQ. The CDR3 has 16 amino acids. The chain's CDR3 is CASSLEPGTGVRAQHF. The CDR3 DNA reads as TGCGCCAGCAGCTTGGAACCCGGGACAGGGGTCAGGGCCCAGCATTTT.

This chain uses TRBV5-1 with TRBJ2-3; D is perhaps TRBD1 (6 bases). This CDR3 has 14 amino acids. The V and J ends lost 0 bases and 2 bases respectively, with 7 bases between them. Germline V gene lookup returns CDR1 SGHRS and CDR2 YFSETQ. Here the CDR3 DNA reads TGCGCCAGCAGCTTGGGGACAGACACAGATACGCAGTATTTT. Protein product: CASSLGTDTDTQYF. Full variable domain (remainder filled in from reference TRBV5-1 and TRBJ2-3): KAGVTQTPRYLIKTRGQQVTLSCSPISGHRSVSWYQQTPGQGLQFLFEYFSETQRNKGNFPGRFSGRQFSNSRSEMNVSTLELGDSALYLCASSLGTDTDTQYFGPGTRLTVL.

The chain links TRBV29-1 to TRBJ2-3; 8 nucleotides line up with TRBD2. Germline V CDR1 and CDR2: SQVTM, ANQGSEA. V lost 6 bases, J lost 2 bases, and 7 bases stayed unmatched. CDR3 size: 14 residues. The CDR3 reads CSVERGGSTDTQYF. The CDR3 coding sequence is TGCAGCGTCGAACGGGGGGGATCCACAGATACGCAGTATTTT.